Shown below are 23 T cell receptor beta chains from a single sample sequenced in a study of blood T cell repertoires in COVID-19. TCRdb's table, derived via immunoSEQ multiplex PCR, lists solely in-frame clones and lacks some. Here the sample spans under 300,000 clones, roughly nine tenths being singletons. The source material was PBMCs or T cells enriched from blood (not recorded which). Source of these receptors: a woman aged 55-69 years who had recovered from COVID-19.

This CDR3 is CASSVGYSNQPQHF. The CDR3 DNA reads as TGTGCCAGTAGTGTCGGGTATAGCAATCAGCCCCAGCATTTT. This rearrangement joins TRBV19 to TRBJ1-5; no reliable D call. Per germline, CDR1 LNHDA and CDR2 SQIVND (reference sequence). V was shortened by 5 bases and J by 0 bases, with 8 bases between the two germline ends. CDR3 length equals 14 residues.

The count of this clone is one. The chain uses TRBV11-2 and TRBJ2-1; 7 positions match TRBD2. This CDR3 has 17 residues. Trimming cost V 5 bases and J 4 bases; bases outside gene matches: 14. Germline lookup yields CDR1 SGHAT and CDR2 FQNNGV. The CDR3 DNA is TGTGCCAGCAGCCTTAGGGGTCCTAGCGGAATTTACAATGAGCAGTTCTTC. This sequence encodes CASSLRGPSGIYNEQFF.

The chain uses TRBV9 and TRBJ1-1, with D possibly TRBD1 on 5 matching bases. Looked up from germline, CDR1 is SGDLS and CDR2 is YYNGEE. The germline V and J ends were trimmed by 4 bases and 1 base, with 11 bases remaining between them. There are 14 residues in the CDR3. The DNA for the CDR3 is TGTGCCAGCAGCCTAATGACAGAGAACACTGAAGCTTTCTTT. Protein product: CASSLMTENTEAFF.

Here the CDR3 DNA reads TGCGCCAGCAGACCGGGGGACAGGATATTCTACGAGCAGTACTTC. It specifies CASRPGDRIFYEQYF. The chain employs TRBV10-1 and TRBJ2-7, with 8 bases identical to TRBD1. Germline V gives CDR1 WNHNN, CDR2 SYGVQD (reference sequence). V trimming: 6 bases; J trimming: 3 bases; junction bases outside the gene matches: 10. This CDR3 has 15 residues.

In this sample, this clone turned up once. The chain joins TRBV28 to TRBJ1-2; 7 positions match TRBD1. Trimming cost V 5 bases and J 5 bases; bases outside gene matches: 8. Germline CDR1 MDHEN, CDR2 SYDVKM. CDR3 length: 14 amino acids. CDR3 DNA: TGTGCCAGCAGTCGGACAGGAGAGTTTTATGGCTACACCTTC. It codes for CASSRTGEFYGYTF.

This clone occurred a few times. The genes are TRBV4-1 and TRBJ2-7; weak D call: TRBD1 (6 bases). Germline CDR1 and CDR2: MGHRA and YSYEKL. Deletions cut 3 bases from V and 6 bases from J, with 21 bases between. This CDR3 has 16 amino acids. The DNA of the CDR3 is TGCGCCAGCAGCCAGAGCTTGGACAGCAGTAATATCGAGCAGTACTTC. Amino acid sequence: CASSQSLDSSNIEQYF.

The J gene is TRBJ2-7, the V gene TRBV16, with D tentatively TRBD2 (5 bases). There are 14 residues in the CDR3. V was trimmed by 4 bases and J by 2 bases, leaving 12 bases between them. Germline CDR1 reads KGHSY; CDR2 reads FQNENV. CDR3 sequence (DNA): TGTGCCAGCAGCCGTCGAGCGGAAACCTACGAGCAGTACTTC. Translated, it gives CASSRRAETYEQYF.

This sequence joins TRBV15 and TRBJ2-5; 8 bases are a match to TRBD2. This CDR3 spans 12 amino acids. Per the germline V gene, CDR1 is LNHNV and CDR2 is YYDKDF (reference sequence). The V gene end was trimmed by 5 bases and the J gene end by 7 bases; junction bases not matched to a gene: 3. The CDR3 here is CATSGREGTQYF. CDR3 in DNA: TGTGCCACCAGCGGTCGGGAGGGGACCCAGTACTTC.

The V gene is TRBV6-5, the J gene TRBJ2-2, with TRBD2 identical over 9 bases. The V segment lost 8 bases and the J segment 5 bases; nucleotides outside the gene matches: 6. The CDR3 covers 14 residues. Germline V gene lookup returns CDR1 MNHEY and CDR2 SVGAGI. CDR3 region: CASRLAGITGELFF. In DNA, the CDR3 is TGTGCCAGCCGGCTAGCGGGAATAACCGGGGAGCTGTTTTTT.

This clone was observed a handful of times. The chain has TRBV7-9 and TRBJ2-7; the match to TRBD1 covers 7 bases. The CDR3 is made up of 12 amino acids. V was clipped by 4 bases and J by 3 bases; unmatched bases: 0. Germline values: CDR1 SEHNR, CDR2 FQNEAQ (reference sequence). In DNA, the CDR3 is TGTGCCAGCAGCTGGGACAGCTACGAGCAGTACTTC. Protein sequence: CASSWDSYEQYF. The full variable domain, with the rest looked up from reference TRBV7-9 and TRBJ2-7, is DTGVSQNPRHKITKRGQNVTFRCDPISEHNRLYWYRQTLGQGPEFLTYFQNEAQLEKSRLLSDRFSAERPKGSFSTLEIQRTEQGDSAMYLCASSWDSYEQYFGPGTRLTVT.

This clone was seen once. CDR3 loop: CASSLHGARGYGYTF. DNA for the CDR3: TGCGCCAGCAGCTTACACGGGGCGCGGGGCTATGGCTACACCTTC. The V and J genes are TRBV5-1 and TRBJ1-2, with D possibly TRBD1 on 5 matching bases. The V gene's germline CDR1 is SGHRS and CDR2 YFSETQ. V was shortened by 2 bases and J by 4 bases, with 15 bases between the two germline ends. The CDR3 is made up of 15 amino acids.

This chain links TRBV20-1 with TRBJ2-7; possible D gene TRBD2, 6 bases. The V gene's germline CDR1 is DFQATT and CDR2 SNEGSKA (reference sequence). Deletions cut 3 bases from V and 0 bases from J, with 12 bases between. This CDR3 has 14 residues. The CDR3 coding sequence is TGCAGTGCTAGTGATCCGGGGGTCTCCTACGAGCAGTACTTC. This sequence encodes CSASDPGVSYEQYF.

CDR3 nucleotides: TGCAGCGCCAGAGGACAGGGGTCGTACAATGAGCAGTTCTTC. Residues: CSARGQGSYNEQFF. The V and J genes are TRBV29-1 and TRBJ2-1; TRBD1 matches at 9 bases. V shed 7 bases and J 4 bases; nucleotides not matched to a gene: 8. The CDR3 runs 14 residues. Per the germline V gene, CDR1 is SQVTM and CDR2 is ANQGSEA.

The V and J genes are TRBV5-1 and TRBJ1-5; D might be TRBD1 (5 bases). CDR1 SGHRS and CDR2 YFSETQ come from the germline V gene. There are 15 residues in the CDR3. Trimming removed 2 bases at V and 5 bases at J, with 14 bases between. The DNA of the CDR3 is TGCGCCAGCAGCTTTTCAATATGGGGGGATCAGCCCCAGCATTTT. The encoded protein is CASSFSIWGDQPQHF.

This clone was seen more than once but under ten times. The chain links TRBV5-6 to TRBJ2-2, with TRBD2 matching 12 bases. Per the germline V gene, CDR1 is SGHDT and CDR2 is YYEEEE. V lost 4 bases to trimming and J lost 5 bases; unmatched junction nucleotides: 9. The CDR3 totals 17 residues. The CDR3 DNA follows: TGTGCCAGCAGCCCCGGACTAGCGGGGAGGGGGACCGGGGAGCTGTTTTTT. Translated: CASSPGLAGRGTGELFF.

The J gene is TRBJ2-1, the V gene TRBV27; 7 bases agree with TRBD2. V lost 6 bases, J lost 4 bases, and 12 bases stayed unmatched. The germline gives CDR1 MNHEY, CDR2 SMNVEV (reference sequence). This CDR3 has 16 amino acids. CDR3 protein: CASRPSWGGRYNEQFF. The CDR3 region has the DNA TGTGCCAGCAGGCCATCGTGGGGGGGTCGGTACAATGAGCAGTTCTTC.

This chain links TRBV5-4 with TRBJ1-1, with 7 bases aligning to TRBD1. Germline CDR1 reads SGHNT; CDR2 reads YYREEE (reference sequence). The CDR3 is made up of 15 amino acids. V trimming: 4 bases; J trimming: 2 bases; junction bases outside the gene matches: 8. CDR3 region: CASSPPGQRNTEAFF. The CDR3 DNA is TGTGCCAGCAGCCCTCCGGGACAGAGAAACACTGAAGCTTTCTTT.

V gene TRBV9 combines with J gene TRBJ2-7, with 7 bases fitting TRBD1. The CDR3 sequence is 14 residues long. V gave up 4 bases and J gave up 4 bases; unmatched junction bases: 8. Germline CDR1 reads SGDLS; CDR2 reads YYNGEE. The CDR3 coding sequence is TGTGCCAGCAGCACCGGGACAGTCGGTTACGAGCAGTACTTC. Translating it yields CASSTGTVGYEQYF.

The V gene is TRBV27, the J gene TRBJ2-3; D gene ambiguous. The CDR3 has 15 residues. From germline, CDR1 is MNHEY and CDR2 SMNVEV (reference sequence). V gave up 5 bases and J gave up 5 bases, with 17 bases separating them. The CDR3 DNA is TGTGCCAGCAGTGGATCGAGCTCGAGGATAGATACGCAGTATTTT. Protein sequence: CASSGSSSRIDTQYF.

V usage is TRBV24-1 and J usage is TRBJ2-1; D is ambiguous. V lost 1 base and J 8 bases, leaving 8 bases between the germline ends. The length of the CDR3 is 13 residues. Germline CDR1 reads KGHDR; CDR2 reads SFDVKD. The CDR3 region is CATSDLSRDEQFF. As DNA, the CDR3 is TGTGCCACCAGTGATTTATCTCGGGATGAGCAGTTCTTC.

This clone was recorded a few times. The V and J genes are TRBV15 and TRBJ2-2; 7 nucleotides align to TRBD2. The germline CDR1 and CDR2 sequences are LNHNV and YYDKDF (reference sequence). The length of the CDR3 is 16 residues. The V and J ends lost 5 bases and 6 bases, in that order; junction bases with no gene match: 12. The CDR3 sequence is CATSGGGAGKAGELFF. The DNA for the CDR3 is TGTGCCACCAGCGGCGGGGGAGCGGGGAAAGCCGGGGAGCTGTTTTTT.

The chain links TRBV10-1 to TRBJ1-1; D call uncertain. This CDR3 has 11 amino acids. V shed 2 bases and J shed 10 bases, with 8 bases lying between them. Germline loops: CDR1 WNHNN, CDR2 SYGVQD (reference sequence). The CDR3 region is CASSEAGVAFF. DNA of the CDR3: TGCGCCAGCAGTGAGGCGGGTGTAGCTTTCTTT.

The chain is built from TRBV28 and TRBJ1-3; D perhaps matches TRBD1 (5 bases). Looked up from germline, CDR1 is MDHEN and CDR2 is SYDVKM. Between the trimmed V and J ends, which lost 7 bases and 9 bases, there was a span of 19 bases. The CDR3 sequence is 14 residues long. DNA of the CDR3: TGTGCCAGCAACGGAGGGGCCTCTCGGACCACCATATATTTT. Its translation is CASNGGASRTTIYF.